The entry below describes one T cell receptor beta chain. The sample is drawn from a study of CD8+ T cells in alopecia areata. The CDR3 runs 14 residues. Germline-derived CDR1 and CDR2 are SQVTM and ANQGSEA. The ends were cut back, 7 bases at V and 2 bases at J, with 17 bases in the middle. Both peripheral blood and punch biopsies of lesional scalp skin were obtained from patients who had alopecia areata. The authors extracted RNA and reverse transcribed it into cDNA as the sequencing template. The method was immunoSEQ multiplex PCR; TCRdb's version includes in-frame clones alone and lacks a portion of them. The profile shows some 82,000 clones, 51% of them singletons.

This TCR derives from a human donor with alopecia areata. The chain employs TRBV29-1 and TRBJ1-2; TRBD1 is a possible D gene (6 bases). The sequenced sample consisted of NKG2D-high CD8+ T cells sorted from blood. CDR3 bases: TGCAGCGGGTTTGACAGGAAGGGAAACTATGGCTACACCTTC. It is translated as CSGFDRKGNYGYTF.